Listed here are 14 T cell receptor beta chains from one sample, sequenced in a study of T-cell memory formation after mild COVID-19. TCRdb independently ran MiXCR on the 5' RACE reads; one entry per CDR3 protein. The table shows fewer than 60,000 distinct CDR3 sequences, with roughly a quarter occurring only once. The sequenced material came from PBMCs or a T cell subset sorted from them (not recorded which). Receptors were obtained from a young man who had mild COVID-19 (a few samples of this study predate the infection). Cell type and time point are not known.

V is TRBV28 and J is TRBJ2-7; 8 positions agree with TRBD2. This CDR3 is built from 15 residues. Germline lookup yields CDR1 MDHEN and CDR2 SYDVKM. J lost 0 bases, V lost 5 bases, and 6 bases had no gene match. CDR3 in amino acids: CASSGRGLASYEQYV. DNA of the CDR3: TGTGCCAGCAGTGGAAGAGGACTAGCCTCCTACGAGCAGTACGTC.

This clonotype was recorded a few times. CDR3 in amino acids: CSARDRLMASHEQYF. The CDR3 nucleotides are TGCAGTGCTAGAGATCGGTTGATGGCTAGCCACGAGCAGTACTTC. The genes are TRBV20-1 and TRBJ2-7; D may be TRBD2 (5 bases). Germline-derived CDR1 and CDR2 are DFQATT and SNEGSKA (reference sequence). The CDR3 runs to 15 residues. The V gene lost 0 bases and the J gene lost 5 bases, with 17 bases spanning the gap.

This clonotype was seen a few times. This chain connects TRBV29-1 to TRBJ1-3; D perhaps matches TRBD1 (6 bases). Germline values: CDR1 SQVTM, CDR2 ANQGSEA. This CDR3 is 13 amino acids long. V was pared by 6 bases and J by 0 bases, with 9 bases between. CDR3 sequence (DNA): TGCAGCGTGGCGGACAGCTCTGGAAACACCATATATTTT. Protein sequence: CSVADSSGNTIYF. The whole variable domain, filled in from reference TRBV29-1 and TRBJ1-3, reads SAVISQKPSRDICQRGTSLTIQCQVDSQVTMMFWYRQQPGQSLTLIATANQGSEATYESGFVIDKFPISRPNLTFSTLTVSNMSPEDSSIYLCSVADSSGNTIYFGEGSWLTVV.

This clonotype was seen more than once but under ten times. The genes are TRBV6-2 or TRBV6-3 and TRBJ1-1, with 7 bases aligning to TRBD1. Germline CDR1 MNHEY, CDR2 SVGEGT. The J segment lost 4 bases and the V segment lost 2 bases, leaving 7 bases of the junction unmatched. The CDR3 contains 15 residues. The DNA of the CDR3 is TGTGCCAGCAGTTACAAGGAGGGGGCGGGCACTGAAGCTTTCTTT. Protein sequence: CASSYKEGAGTEAFF.

The chain combines TRBV4-1 with TRBJ2-7, with TRBD1 matching over 7 bases. V lost 0 bases, J lost 0 bases, and 2 bases stayed unmatched. CDR3 size: 15 residues. The germline gives CDR1 MGHRA, CDR2 YSYEKL. The CDR3 DNA sequence: TGCGCCAGCAGCCAAGACAGGGGGAGCTCCTACGAGCAGTACTTC. Its translation: CASSQDRGSSYEQYF.

This clonotype appeared a few times. The V call is TRBV20-1, the J call TRBJ2-7, with 10 bases matching TRBD1. V lost 3 bases and J lost 3; bases outside the gene matches: 5. This CDR3 has 14 residues. Germline values: CDR1 DFQATT, CDR2 SNEGSKA (reference sequence). Written as DNA, the CDR3 is TGCAGTGCTAGGAACCGGGACAGGGGCTACGAGCAGTACTTC. It translates to CSARNRDRGYEQYF.

This clonotype was observed a few times. This rearrangement joins TRBV21-1 to TRBJ1-3; no DNA check was done on the table's D call, TRBD1. TRBV21-1 is a pseudogene. CDR3 length: 16 amino acids. CDR3 nucleotide sequence: TGTGCCAGCAGCACGGGCCGGGGATTCGCTGGAAACACCATATATTTT. Amino acid sequence: CASSTGRGFAGNTIYF.

This chain connects TRBV19 to TRBJ2-3, with D possibly TRBD1 on 6 matching bases. CDR1 is LNHDA and CDR2 is SQIVND in the germline V gene (reference sequence). The CDR3 has 14 amino acids. The V and J ends lost 2 bases and 5 bases respectively, with 11 bases between them. CDR3 residues: CASSILGAVDTQYF. The CDR3 region has the DNA TGTGCCAGTAGTATACTGGGGGCCGTAGATACGCAGTATTTT.

This clonotype has more than one count but fewer than ten. The chain recombines TRBV7-2 with TRBJ1-1, with 8 bases aligning to TRBD1. The CDR3 length is 16 residues. From germline, CDR1 is SGHTA and CDR2 FQGNSA. With V trimmed by 3 bases and J by 6 bases, 12 bases remained unmatched. CDR3 DNA sequence: TGTGCCAGCAGCTTCACCCCCGGGACAGGTTGGCCTGAAGCTTTCTTT. Amino acid sequence: CASSFTPGTGWPEAFF.

This clonotype was recorded only once. The rearrangement links TRBV19 to TRBJ2-5; possibly TRBD2 for D (7 bases). The germline V gene encodes CDR1 LNHDA and CDR2 SQIVND (reference sequence). With 6 bases removed from V and 5 bases from J, the gap between germline ends came to 19 bases. The CDR3 has 15 residues. CDR3 nucleotides: TGTGCCAGTAGCGGCTTCGGGGGGCCGAAGGAGACCCAGTACTTC. Encoded protein: CASSGFGGPKETQYF.

This clonotype appeared a few times. The chain recombines TRBV24-1 with TRBJ2-2; 9 bases fit TRBD1. CDR1 is KGHDR and CDR2 is SFDVKD in the germline V gene. Trimming took 4 bases from V and 6 from J; bases not matched to a gene: 2. The CDR3 has 14 amino acids. CDR3 nucleotide sequence: TGTGCCACCAGTGAACAGGGGGCGGCCGGGGAGCTGTTTTTT. Protein product: CATSEQGAAGELFF.

The table lists this clonotype with a few counts. V and J are TRBV6-5 and TRBJ2-2; maybe TRBD2 (5 bases). This CDR3 is built from 14 residues. Germline V CDR1 and CDR2: MNHEY, SVGAGI. The V end lost 5 bases, the J end lost 1 base, and 8 bases lay between the germline ends. CDR3: CASSPLVNTGELFF. For the CDR3, the DNA is TGTGCCAGCAGTCCACTAGTGAACACCGGGGAGCTGTTTTTT.

This chain connects TRBV21-1 to TRBJ2-3; the table's D call TRBD1 went unverified against the DNA. TRBV21-1 is noted as a pseudogene. The CDR3 has 18 amino acids. CDR3 amino acids: CASSKAFPGNPRTDTQYF. The CDR3 DNA follows: TGTGCCAGCAGCAAAGCTTTCCCGGGAAACCCCCGCACAGATACGCAGTATTTT.

This clonotype showed up just a few times. V gene TRBV29-1 combines with J gene TRBJ1-2, with 7 nucleotides matching TRBD1. This CDR3 region has 12 residues. J gave up 4 bases and V 5 bases, and 4 bases lay outside the gene matches. Germline loops: CDR1 SQVTM, CDR2 ANQGSEA. CDR3: CSVRQGVYGYTF. In nucleotides, the CDR3 is TGCAGCGTTCGACAGGGAGTCTATGGCTACACCTTC.